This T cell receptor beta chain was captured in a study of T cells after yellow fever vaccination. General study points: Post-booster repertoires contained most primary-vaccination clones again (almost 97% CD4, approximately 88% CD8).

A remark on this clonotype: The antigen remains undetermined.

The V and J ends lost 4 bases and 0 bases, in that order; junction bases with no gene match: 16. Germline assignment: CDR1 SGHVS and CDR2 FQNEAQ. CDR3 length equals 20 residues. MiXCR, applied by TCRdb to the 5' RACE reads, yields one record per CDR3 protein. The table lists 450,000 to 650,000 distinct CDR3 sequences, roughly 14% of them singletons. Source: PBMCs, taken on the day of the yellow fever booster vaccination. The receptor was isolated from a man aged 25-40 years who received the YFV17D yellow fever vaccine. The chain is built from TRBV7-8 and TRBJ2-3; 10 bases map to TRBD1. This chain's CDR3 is CASSYLIPGQGTTSTDTQYF. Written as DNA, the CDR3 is TGTGCCAGCAGCTACCTGATACCGGGACAGGGGACGACTAGCACAGATACGCAGTATTTT. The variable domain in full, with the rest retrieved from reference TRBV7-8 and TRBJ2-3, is GAGVSQSPRYKVAKRGQDVALRCDPISGHVSLFWYQQALGQGPEFLTYFQNEAQLDKSGLPSDRFFAERPEGSVSTLKIQRTQQEDSAVYLCASSYLIPGQGTTSTDTQYFGPGTRLTVL.